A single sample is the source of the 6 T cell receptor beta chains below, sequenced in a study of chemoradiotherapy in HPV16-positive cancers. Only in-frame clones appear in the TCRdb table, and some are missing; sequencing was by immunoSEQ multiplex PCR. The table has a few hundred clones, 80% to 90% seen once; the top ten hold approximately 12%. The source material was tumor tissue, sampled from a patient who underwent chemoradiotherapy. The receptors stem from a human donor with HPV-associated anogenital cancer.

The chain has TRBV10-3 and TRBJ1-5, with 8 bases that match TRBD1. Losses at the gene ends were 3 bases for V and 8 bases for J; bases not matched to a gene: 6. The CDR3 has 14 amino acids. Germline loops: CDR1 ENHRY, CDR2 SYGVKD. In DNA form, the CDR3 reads TGTGCCATCAGTGACAGGGGGCCGGGTAAGCCCCAGCATTTT. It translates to CAISDRGPGKPQHF.

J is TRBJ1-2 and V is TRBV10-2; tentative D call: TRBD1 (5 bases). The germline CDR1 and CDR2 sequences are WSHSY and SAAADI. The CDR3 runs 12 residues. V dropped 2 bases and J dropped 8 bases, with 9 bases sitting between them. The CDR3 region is CASSEIQGGYTF. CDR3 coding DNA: TGCGCCAGCAGTGAGATTCAGGGCGGCTACACCTTC.

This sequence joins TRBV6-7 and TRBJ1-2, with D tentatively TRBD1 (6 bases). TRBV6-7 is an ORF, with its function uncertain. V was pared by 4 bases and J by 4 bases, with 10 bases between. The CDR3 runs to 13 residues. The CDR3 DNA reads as TGTGCCAGCAGTTCCGGACAGAGCTATGGCTACACCTTC. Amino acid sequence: CASSSGQSYGYTF.

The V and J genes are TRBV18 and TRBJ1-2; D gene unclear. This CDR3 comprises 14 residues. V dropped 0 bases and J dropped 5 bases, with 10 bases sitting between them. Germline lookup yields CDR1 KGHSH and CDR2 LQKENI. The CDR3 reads CASSPPNSQYGYTF. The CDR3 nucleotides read TGTGCCAGCTCACCACCGAACAGTCAATATGGCTACACCTTC.

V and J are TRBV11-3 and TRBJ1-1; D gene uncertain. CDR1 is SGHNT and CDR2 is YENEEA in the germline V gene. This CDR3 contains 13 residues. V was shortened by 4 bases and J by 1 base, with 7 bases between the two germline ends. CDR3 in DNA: TGTGCCAGCAGCTCCCATTCGAACACTGAAGCTTTCTTT. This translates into CASSSHSNTEAFF.

The CDR3 here is CASSFEGGETQYF. CDR3 coding DNA: TGCGCCAGCAGCTTCGAGGGAGGGGAGACCCAGTACTTC. The chain recombines TRBV5-1 with TRBJ2-5; 7 nucleotides line up with TRBD2. V shed 2 bases and J 5 bases; nucleotides not matched to a gene: 3. In germline, CDR1 is SGHRS, CDR2 YFSETQ. This CDR3 is built from 13 residues.